This T cell receptor (beta chain) was found in a study of blood T cell repertoires in COVID-19. Study information: Samples came from the United States, Italy and Spain, spanning acute and convalescent COVID-19.

This clone turned up a few times. The CDR3 spans 16 residues. Looked up from germline, CDR1 is LGHDT and CDR2 is YNNKEL (reference sequence). Trimming at V came to 4 bases and at J to 2 bases, leaving 9 bases not matched to a gene. In the authors' methods: Amplified reference gene primers provided the basis for estimating nucleated cell counts. Sequenced by immunoSEQ multiplex PCR; TCRdb stores in-frame clones only, minus some. The V and J calls and clone size were taken over from that table, and D and trimming were inferred from the DNA. The sample contains 95,000 to 110,000 clones, nearly 85% of which appear only once.

This receptor was obtained from a human donor in a cohort sampled during active or convalescent COVID-19. The gene calls are TRBV3-1 (or the pseudogene TRBV3-2) and TRBJ2-7, with TRBD2 matching over 9 bases. Sequences were obtained from peripheral blood. CDR3 bases: TGTGCCAGCAGCCCAGATCGGGGCGGGGGGGCCTACGAGCAGTACTTC. Translated: CASSPDRGGGAYEQYF.